This T cell receptor (beta chain) originates from a study of blood T cell repertoires in COVID-19. Study information: From T cells, B-cell-depleted T cells, or PBMCs came the material, which was cDNA or gDNA.

Under the authors' procedure: The authors estimated nucleated cell counts from reference gene primer amplification. The assay was immunoSEQ multiplex PCR, and TCRdb's table has in-frame clones only and misses some. V, J and clone size reflect that table, while D and trimming were determined from the DNA. In the table there are around 33,000 clones, 60% to 80% of which are singletons. The CDR3 spans 14 residues. Losses at the gene ends were 6 bases for V and 4 bases for J; bases not matched to a gene: 7. CDR1 is WSHSY, CDR2 SAAADI, per germline. Source material: peripheral blood. V usage is TRBV10-2 and J usage is TRBJ2-5, with 8 bases matching TRBD2. This receptor was obtained from a man older than 75 with active or convalescent COVID-19. The DNA of the CDR3 is TGCGCCAGCAGAATTAGCGGGACGGGAGAGACCCAGTACTTC. Protein sequence: CASRISGTGETQYF.